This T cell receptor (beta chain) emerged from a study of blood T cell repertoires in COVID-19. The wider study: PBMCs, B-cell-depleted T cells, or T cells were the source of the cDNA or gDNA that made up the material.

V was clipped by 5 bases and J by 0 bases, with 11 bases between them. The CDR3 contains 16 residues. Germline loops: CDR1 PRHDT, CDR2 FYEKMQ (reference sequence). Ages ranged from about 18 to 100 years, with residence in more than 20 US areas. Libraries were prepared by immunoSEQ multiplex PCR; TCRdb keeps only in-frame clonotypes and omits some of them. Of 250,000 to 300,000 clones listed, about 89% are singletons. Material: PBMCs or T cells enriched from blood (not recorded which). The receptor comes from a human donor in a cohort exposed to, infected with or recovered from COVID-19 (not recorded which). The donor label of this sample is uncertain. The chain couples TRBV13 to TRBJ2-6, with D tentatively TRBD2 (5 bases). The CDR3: CASSRRRGSGANVLTF. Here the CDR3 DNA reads TGTGCCAGCAGCAGGCGCCGGGGCTCTGGGGCCAACGTCCTGACTTTC. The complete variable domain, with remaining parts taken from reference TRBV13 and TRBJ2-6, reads AAGVIQSPRHLIKEKRETATLKCYPIPRHDTVYWYQQGPGQDPQFLISFYEKMQSDKGSIPDRFSAQQFSDYHSELNMSSLELGDSALYFCASSRRRGSGANVLTFGAGSRLTVL.